Each of the 18 T cell receptor beta chains below was sequenced from the same sample in a study of control samples from healthy donors and cancer patients. The data were produced by immunoSEQ multiplex PCR, yet TCRdb's version contains in-frame clones alone and is incomplete. The data contain some 190,000 clones, over 80% of them seen just once; the ten biggest clones take up over 1.5%. What was sequenced was blood. These TCRs come from a man aged 30-40 years in good health.

The V gene is TRBV5-1, the J gene TRBJ2-2; 9 nucleotides align to TRBD2. Trimming took 2 bases from V and 6 from J; bases not matched to a gene: 2. Germline-derived CDR1 and CDR2 are SGHRS and YFSETQ. The CDR3 sequence is 14 residues long. CDR3 region: CASSLAGGPGELFF. DNA of the CDR3: TGCGCCAGCAGCTTAGCGGGGGGACCCGGGGAGCTGTTTTTT.

The chain recombines TRBV21-1 with TRBJ2-2; TRBD1 is the table's D call, not checked against the DNA. TRBV21-1 is a pseudogene segment. The CDR3 is 15 amino acids. The CDR3 coding sequence is TGTGCCAGCAGCAAAACAGGACAGAACACCGGGGAGCTGTTTTTT. It specifies CASSKTGQNTGELFF.

The chain carries TRBV6-5 and TRBJ1-1; a possible D gene is TRBD1 (6 bases). Per germline, CDR1 MNHEY and CDR2 SVGAGI. Trimming took 0 bases from V and 1 from J, leaving 9 bases between them. The length of the CDR3 is 15 residues. CDR3 nucleotides: TGTGCCAGCAGTTACTCGGACAGAAAGAACACTGAAGCTTTCTTT. It encodes CASSYSDRKNTEAFF.

The chain links TRBV7-3 to TRBJ2-7; 13 bases are shared with TRBD2. This CDR3 has 15 amino acids. V trimming: 7 bases; J trimming: 2 bases; junction bases outside the gene matches: 5. Germline CDR1 reads SGHTA; CDR2 reads FQGTGA. CDR3 sequence: CASTVTSGGAYEQYF. The CDR3 DNA reads TGTGCCAGCACCGTAACTAGCGGGGGGGCCTACGAGCAGTACTTC.

The chain joins TRBV2 to TRBJ2-3; TRBD1 or TRBD2 may be the D gene (7 bases each). V lost 7 bases and J lost 11, with 19 bases in between. The germline gives CDR1 SNHLY, CDR2 FYNNEI. The CDR3 length is 13 residues. The CDR3 here is CASKAVDREGQYF. The CDR3 DNA sequence: TGTGCCAGCAAGGCCGTAGACAGGGAGGGGCAGTATTTT.

The V call is TRBV6-5, the J call TRBJ2-4, with D tentatively TRBD2 (6 bases). Germline CDR1 MNHEY, CDR2 SVGAGI. V was trimmed by 7 bases and J by 7 bases, leaving 11 bases between them. This CDR3 spans 12 amino acids. CDR3 protein: CASMRDVNIQYF. The CDR3 DNA reads as TGTGCCAGCATGCGGGACGTGAACATTCAGTACTTC.

The genes are TRBV5-4 and TRBJ2-3, with 15 bases identical to TRBD2. The V gene's germline CDR1 is SGHNT and CDR2 YYREEE (reference sequence). This CDR3 spans 19 amino acids. The V segment lost 2 bases and the J segment 4 bases; nucleotides outside the gene matches: 11. CDR3 nucleotide sequence: TGTGCCAGCAGCTTAAGCGGACTAGCGGGGGGGCTCGGCGCAGATACGCAGTATTTT. Translating gives CASSLSGLAGGLGADTQYF.

The gene calls are TRBV5-6 and TRBJ1-1; maybe TRBD1 (5 bases). In germline, CDR1 is SGHDT, CDR2 YYEEEE. V lost 1 base, J lost 0 bases, and 7 bases lay in between. The CDR3 is made up of 14 amino acids. Written as DNA, the CDR3 is TGTGCCAGCAGCTTGCGGGGGGTGAACACTGAAGCTTTCTTT. This sequence encodes CASSLRGVNTEAFF.

V is TRBV29-1 and J is TRBJ2-3; no reliable D call. The length of the CDR3 is 11 residues. Trimming left V 4 bases short and J 0 bases short, with 2 bases between. Germline CDR1 reads SQVTM; CDR2 reads ANQGSEA. CDR3 region: CSVVSTDTQYF. The CDR3 DNA reads TGCAGCGTTGTAAGCACAGATACGCAGTATTTT.

Concerning this clone itself: The same CDR3 can be traced to other DNA sequences in this sample. The chain couples TRBV28 to TRBJ1-2; D remains ambiguous. The CDR3 is made up of 11 amino acids. V shed 4 bases and J shed 2 bases, with 2 bases lying between them. Germline CDR1 reads MDHEN; CDR2 reads SYDVKM. CDR3 in amino acids: CASSSNYGYTF. In DNA form, the CDR3 reads TGTGCCAGCAGTTCCAACTATGGCTACACCTTC.

The V gene is TRBV11-2, the J gene TRBJ2-2, with 9 bases lining up with TRBD1. The CDR3 consists of 15 residues. Germline lookup yields CDR1 SGHAT and CDR2 FQNNGV. V gave up 5 bases and J gave up 4 bases; unmatched junction bases: 5. CDR3 sequence: CASSLGTGSTGELFF. CDR3 DNA sequence: TGTGCCAGCAGCCTTGGGACAGGGTCCACCGGGGAGCTGTTTTTT.

The rearrangement joins TRBV12-3 or TRBV12-4 to TRBJ2-2; D perhaps matches TRBD2 (6 bases). V lost 7 bases and J lost 5, with 11 bases in between. The CDR3 sequence is 13 residues long. The CDR3 reads CASKAGTTGELFF. As DNA, the CDR3 is TGTGCCAGCAAGGCGGGGACGACCGGGGAGCTGTTTTTT.

The J gene is TRBJ2-3, the V gene TRBV30, with D tentatively TRBD2 (6 bases). Trimming removed 4 bases from V and 1 base from J, with 9 bases in between. CDR1 is GTSNPN, CDR2 SVGIG, per germline (reference sequence). This CDR3 comprises 13 residues. CDR3 sequence: CAWKGGGTDTQYF. Written as DNA, the CDR3 is TGTGCCTGGAAAGGCGGGGGCACAGATACGCAGTATTTT.

This chain links TRBV5-6 with TRBJ1-3; D possibly corresponds to TRBD1 (5 bases). CDR1 SGHDT and CDR2 YYEEEE come from the germline V gene. The CDR3 sequence is 16 residues long. Trimming stripped 4 bases from V and 0 bases from J, with 14 bases between. The CDR3 loop is CASSPLGDSSGNTIYF. CDR3 coding DNA: TGTGCCAGCAGCCCCCTGGGGGACTCCTCTGGAAACACCATATATTTT.

The CDR3 spells CASSPNPDSINQPQHF. The DNA for the CDR3 is TGCGCCAGCAGCCCCAACCCGGACAGCATCAATCAGCCCCAGCATTTT. The chain is built from TRBV5-1 and TRBJ1-5; TRBD1 might be the D (6 bases). The CDR3 totals 16 residues. Germline V lookup: CDR1 SGHRS, CDR2 YFSETQ. V was clipped by 4 bases and J by 3 bases, with 17 bases between them.

V is TRBV5-1 and J is TRBJ1-2, with 7 bases fitting TRBD1. The V gene's germline CDR1 is SGHRS and CDR2 YFSETQ. This CDR3 is 14 amino acids long. V lost 3 bases to trimming and J lost 4 bases; unmatched junction nucleotides: 6. The CDR3 coding sequence is TGCGCCAGCAGCTCAGGGACAGCAACCTATGGCTACACCTTC. It encodes CASSSGTATYGYTF.

In its sample, this clone was seen once. The CDR3 region has the DNA TGCGCCAGCAGCTTGAACCCGGGACAGGGGGATGGCTACACCTTC. Residues: CASSLNPGQGDGYTF. The chain is built from TRBV5-1 and TRBJ1-2; TRBD1 matches 11 bases. The CDR3 contains 15 residues. Trimming removed 1 base from V and 6 bases from J; junction bases left unmatched: 5. CDR1 is SGHRS, CDR2 YFSETQ, per germline.

This sequence joins TRBV29-1 and TRBJ2-1, with a possible D match to TRBD2 (6 bases). Germline V gives CDR1 SQVTM, CDR2 ANQGSEA. This CDR3 is built from 11 residues. V gave up 5 bases and J gave up 9 bases, with 11 bases separating them. Written as DNA, the CDR3 is TGCAGCGTTCGGGGGTTACGTGAGCAGTTCTTC. Translation gives CSVRGLREQFF.